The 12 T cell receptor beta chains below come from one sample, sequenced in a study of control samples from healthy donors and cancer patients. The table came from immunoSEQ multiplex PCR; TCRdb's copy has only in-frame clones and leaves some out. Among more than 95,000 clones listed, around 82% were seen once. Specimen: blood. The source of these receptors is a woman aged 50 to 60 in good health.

CDR3 amino acids: CASRDGTGVLGNTIYF. DNA of the CDR3: TGTGCCAGCAGAGATGGGACAGGGGTGTTGGGAAACACCATATATTTT. The V call is TRBV28, the J call TRBJ1-3, with 10 bases matching TRBD1. This CDR3 contains 16 residues. Germline CDR1 reads MDHEN; CDR2 reads SYDVKM. The trim removed 6 bases at V and 4 bases at J, leaving 9 bases unmatched.

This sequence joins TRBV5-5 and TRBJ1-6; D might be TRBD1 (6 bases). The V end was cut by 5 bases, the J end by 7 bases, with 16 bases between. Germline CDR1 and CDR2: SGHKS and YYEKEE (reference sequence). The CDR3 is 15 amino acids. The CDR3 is CASSSSRQGNSPLHF. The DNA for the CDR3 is TGTGCCAGCAGTAGTTCCAGGCAGGGGAATTCACCCCTCCACTTT. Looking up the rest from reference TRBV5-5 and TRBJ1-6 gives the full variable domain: DAGVTQSPTHLIKTRGQQVTLRCSPISGHKSVSWYQQVLGQGPQFIFQYYEKEERGRGNFPDRFSARQFPNYSSELNVNALLLGDSALYLCASSSSRQGNSPLHFGNGTRLTVT.

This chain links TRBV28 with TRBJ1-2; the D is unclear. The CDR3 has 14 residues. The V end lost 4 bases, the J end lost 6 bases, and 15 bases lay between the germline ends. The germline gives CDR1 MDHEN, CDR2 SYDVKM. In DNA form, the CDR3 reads TGTGCCAGCAGTTCCGTCGAGAATGGCGATGGCTACACCTTC. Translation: CASSSVENGDGYTF.

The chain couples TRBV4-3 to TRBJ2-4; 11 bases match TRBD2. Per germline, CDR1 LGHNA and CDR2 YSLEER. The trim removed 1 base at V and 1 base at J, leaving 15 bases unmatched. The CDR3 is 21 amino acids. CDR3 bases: TGCGCCAGCAGCCAAGGAGGGCCTAGCGGGGGGAGTGGAAGGGCCAAAAACATTCAGTACTTC. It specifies CASSQGGPSGGSGRAKNIQYF.

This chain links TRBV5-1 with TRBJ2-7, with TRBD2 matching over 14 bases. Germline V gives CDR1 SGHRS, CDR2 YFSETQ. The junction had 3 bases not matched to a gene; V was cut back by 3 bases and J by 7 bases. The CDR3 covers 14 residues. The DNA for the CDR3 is TGCGCCAGCAGCTGGACTAGCGGGGGGAGAGAGCAGTACTTC. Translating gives CASSWTSGGREQYF.

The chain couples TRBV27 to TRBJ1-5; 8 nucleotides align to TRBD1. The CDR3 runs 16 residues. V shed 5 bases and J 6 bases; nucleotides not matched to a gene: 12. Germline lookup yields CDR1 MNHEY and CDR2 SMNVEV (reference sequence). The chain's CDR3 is CASSKKLDRDPQPQHF. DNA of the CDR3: TGTGCCAGCAGTAAAAAATTGGACAGGGATCCTCAGCCCCAGCATTTT.

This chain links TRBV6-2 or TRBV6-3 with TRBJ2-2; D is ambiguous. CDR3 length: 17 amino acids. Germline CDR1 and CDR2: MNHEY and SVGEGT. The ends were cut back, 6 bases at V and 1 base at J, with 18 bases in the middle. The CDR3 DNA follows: TGTGCCAGCAGCACTATCCTCGGTGTTAGGAACACCGGGGAGCTGTTTTTT. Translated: CASSTILGVRNTGELFF.

In nucleotides, the CDR3 is TGTGCCAGCAGTGAAGTGCCCTACGAGCAGTACTTC. Its translation is CASSEVPYEQYF. V usage is TRBV25-1 and J usage is TRBJ2-7; no clear D gene. From germline, CDR1 is MGHDK and CDR2 SYGVNS. Trimming left V 2 bases short and J 2 bases short, with 4 bases between. The CDR3 length is 12 residues.

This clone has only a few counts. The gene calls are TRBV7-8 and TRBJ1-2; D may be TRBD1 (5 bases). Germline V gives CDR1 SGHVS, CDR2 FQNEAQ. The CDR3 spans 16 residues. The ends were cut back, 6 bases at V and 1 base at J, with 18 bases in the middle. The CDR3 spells CASSLGRGESNYGYTF. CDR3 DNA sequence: TGTGCCAGCAGTCTGGGGAGGGGCGAAAGTAACTATGGCTACACCTTC.

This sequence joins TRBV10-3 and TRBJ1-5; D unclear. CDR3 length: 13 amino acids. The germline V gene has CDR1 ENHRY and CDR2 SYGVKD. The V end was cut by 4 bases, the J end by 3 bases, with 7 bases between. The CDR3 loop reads CAISAEFNQPQHF. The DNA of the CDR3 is TGTGCCATCAGTGCGGAGTTCAATCAGCCCCAGCATTTT.

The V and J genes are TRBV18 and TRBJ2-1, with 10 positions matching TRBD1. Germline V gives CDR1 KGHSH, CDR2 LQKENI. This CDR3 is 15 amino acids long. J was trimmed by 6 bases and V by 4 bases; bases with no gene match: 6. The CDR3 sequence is CASSLSGQGSNEQFF. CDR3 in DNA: TGTGCCAGCTCACTATCGGGACAGGGGAGCAATGAGCAGTTCTTC.

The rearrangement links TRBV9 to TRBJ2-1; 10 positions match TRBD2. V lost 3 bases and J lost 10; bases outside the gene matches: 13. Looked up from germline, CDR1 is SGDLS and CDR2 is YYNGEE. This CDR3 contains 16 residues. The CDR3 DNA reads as TGTGCCAGCAGCGCAGATAGAGCGGGGGGGCCTGGGGAGCAGTTCTTC. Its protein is CASSADRAGGPGEQFF. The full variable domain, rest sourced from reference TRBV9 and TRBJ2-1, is DSGVTQTPKHLITATGQRVTLRCSPRSGDLSVYWYQQSLDQGLQFLIQYYNGEERAKGNILERFSAQQFPDLHSELNLSSLELGDSALYFCASSADRAGGPGEQFFGPGTRLTVL.